This T cell receptor (beta chain) was observed in a study of T cells in tuberculosis (dated by TCRdb to the late 2010s). For the wider study: To characterize T cells specific for the mycobacterial lipid antigen glucose monomycolate (GMM), the study used CD1B tetramers together with high-throughput TCR immunosequencing. With approximately ten people per group, a South African clinical cohort compared IGRA-negative adolescents, IGRA-positive adolescents with latent tuberculosis, and adults with active tuberculosis. PBMC from patients with active tuberculosis were archived either before the start of standard anti-tuberculosis treatment or within 7 days of starting that treatment. Paper-wide results and their limitations: Active tuberculosis TCR-alpha repertoires showed smaller mean NN-distances to GMM-specific TCRs than IGRA-negative controls, suggesting clonal expansion of these TCRs. An accuracy of 85% to 90% (AUROC roughly 0.87) was reached by a classifier using the diverse GMM-specific repertoire, compared with 70% to 75% accuracy when GEM motif frequencies were used. Shorter CDR3-alpha lengths in active tuberculosis patients partly drove the smaller NN-distances, and the TCR-beta difference was not statistically significant. Which clinical samples got chosen depended on the availability of cryopreserved specimens, and the active tuberculosis cases were adults, whereas the controls were adolescents.

Counted from cysteine to phenylalanine, this CDR3 has 14 amino acids. Only CDR3 DNA remains: 42 bases, in frame from the first base. From V the trimming removes 10 bases and from J it removes 1 base, while the gene matches leave 7 bases of the junction unaccounted for. Taken from the germline V gene, the CDR1 and CDR2 loops are MGHDK and SYGVNS. The time point tag for this specimen amounts to: new active TB diagnosis, blood taken before or within 7 days of starting treatment. The active tuberculosis patients were newly diagnosed, HIV-seronegative South African adults aged 18 years or older. Confirmation of active tuberculosis came from positive sputum smear microscopy and/or a positive M. tuberculosis culture. Immunosequencing was performed on unsorted cryopreserved PBMC and covered 100,000 or so T cells per clinical donor on average. TCR libraries were generated with the immunoSEQ multiplex PCR assay, using TCR-beta and/or TCR-alpha/delta assays for each sample. Amplified TCR libraries were sequenced on the Illumina high-throughput platform. Per the source publication's procedure: Clustering and dimensionality reduction relied on pairwise TCRdist distances among GMM-specific receptors from T cells that were either sorted ex vivo or expanded in vitro. Each clinical repertoire was scored by mean NN-distance, the average TCRdist to the nearest 10% of tetramer-positive reference sequences. To compute GEM TCR motif frequency, the fraction of unique TCRs matching known GEM sequences by V/J usage and CDR3 length was calculated. Linear discriminant analysis with leave-one-out cross-validation, implemented in scikit-learn, was used to classify active tuberculosis. The clones in this table, taken by TCRdb from immuneACCESS, are in-frame only. Not every clone is retained; where verified, under half of the shortfall comes from an unresolved V gene, and the cause of the rest is unknown. V, J and clone size are those of that table, while D and trimming were read from the DNA. Present in this sample are approximately 46,000 clones, 90% to 95% of which were seen just once. The top ten constitute 1.4% to 1.5% of the sample.

As for this clone: What this receptor recognizes is not known. The record has no base qualities; no much larger clone is one base away.

The sample here was PBMCs, taken at tuberculosis diagnosis. The source is an adult with tuberculosis. The rearranged chain carries TRBV25-1 and TRBJ1-5; 7 junctional bases match TRBD1. The nucleotide sequence reads as follows: TGTGCCACCCAGGGGGTAGGGAGCAATCAGCCCCAGCATTTT. The translation is CATQGVGSNQPQHF.